These 8 T cell receptor beta chains share one sample of origin, sequenced in a study of regulatory T cells in long-lasting Graves disease (dated by TCRdb to about 2021). Libraries were built with multiplex PCR. This sample was sequenced with an Illumina HiSeq 4000. iRepertoire HTBI primers and Arm-PCR amplification of CDR3 regions were used to construct TCR beta libraries. TCRdb ran its own pipeline on the public reads, namely fastp trimming at Q25 and MiXCR clone calling, and kept in-frame beta chains. All rows with the same CDR3 protein become a single entry with the most common DNA and genes. In this sample the table shows about 400,000 distinct CDR3 sequences, roughly a sixth of which occur a single time. 22% of the sample comes from the top ten. What the time point label conveys for this sample: newly diagnosed GD, antithyroid drugs for less than 3 months. RNA was extracted from PBMCs in TRIzol for both TCR sequencing and RNA sequencing.

The material was peripheral blood mononuclear cells (PBMCs), obtained at new diagnosis, from a patient treated with antithyroid drugs. The origin of the receptors is a female donor with Graves disease.

At least ten counts were recorded for this clonotype. The genes are TRBV6-1 and TRBJ1-1; D not certain. Germline V CDR1 and CDR2: MNHNS, SASEGT. The CDR3 runs 13 residues. V lost 5 bases and J lost 5, with 12 bases in between. CDR3 in amino acids: CASSPRRMTEAFF. The CDR3 nucleotides are TGTGCCAGCAGTCCACGCAGGATGACTGAAGCTTTCTTT.

Remarks on this clonotype: A much larger clonotype is one base distant, so this may be a read error. The chain joins TRBV12-3 or TRBV12-4 to TRBJ2-5, with 8 bases that match TRBD2. The CDR3 extends over 17 amino acids. The CDR3 bases are TGTGCCACCGTCCCCGACCTGATGGCGGGGGGCCAAGAGACCCGGTACTTC. It codes for CATVPDLMAGGQETRYF.

This clonotype was counted at least ten times. The genes are TRBV19 and TRBJ1-6; the D is unclear. V gave up 8 bases and J gave up 10 bases, with 12 bases separating them. Germline lookup yields CDR1 LNHDA and CDR2 SQIVND (reference sequence). CDR3 length equals 12 residues. CDR3 region: CASEQSGSPLHF. Here the CDR3 DNA reads TGTGCCAGTGAACAGAGTGGCTCACCCCTCCACTTT.

This clonotype occurred many times. V and J are TRBV7-9 and TRBJ2-1, with TRBD2 matching 7 bases. V was clipped by 1 base and J by 6 bases; unmatched bases: 3. This CDR3 has 14 residues. Germline CDR1 and CDR2: SEHNR and FQNEAQ (reference sequence). The CDR3 DNA reads as TGTGCCAGCAGCTTAGACGGGAGGAGCAATGAGCAGTTCTTC. As protein: CASSLDGRSNEQFF.

Only one count was recorded for this clonotype. This likely came from a read error, as a far larger clone is one base away. The chain is built from TRBV12-3 or TRBV12-4 and TRBJ2-1; D may be TRBD1 or TRBD2 (5 bases each). This CDR3 region has 12 residues. V lost 5 bases, J lost 10 bases, and 12 bases lay in between. The CDR3 sequence is CASSTGRYEQFF. The CDR3 region has the DNA TGTGCCAGCAGTACGGGACGCTACGAGCAGTTCTTC.

V is TRBV18 and J is TRBJ1-1; D remains unclear. CDR3 length equals 11 residues. CDR1 is KGHSH, CDR2 LQKENI, per germline. Trimming took off 6 bases at V and 8 bases at J, with 10 bases between the two ends. This CDR3 reads CASSTKREAFF. The CDR3 nucleotides read TGTGCCAGCTCCACCAAGCGCGAAGCTTTCTTT.

This clonotype was counted ten times or more. This chain links TRBV11-2 with TRBJ1-2, with 7 bases matching TRBD1. The ends lost 5 bases at V and 4 bases at J; junction bases unmatched: 7. CDR1 is SGHAT, CDR2 FQNNGV, per germline. This CDR3 contains 14 residues. Written as DNA, the CDR3 is TGTGCCAGCAGCCCCAGACAGGGCGGCTATGGCTACACCTTC. Translated, it gives CASSPRQGGYGYTF.

This clonotype was counted a few times. The chain combines TRBV4-3 with TRBJ1-5; no firm D call. The CDR3 runs 15 residues. Trimming removed 0 bases from V and 3 bases from J, with 9 bases in between. CDR1 and CDR2 (germline): LGHNA, YSLEER. The CDR3 bases are TGCGCCAGCAGCCAAGATCTGGAGAACAATCAGCCCCAGCATTTT. Encoded protein: CASSQDLENNQPQHF.